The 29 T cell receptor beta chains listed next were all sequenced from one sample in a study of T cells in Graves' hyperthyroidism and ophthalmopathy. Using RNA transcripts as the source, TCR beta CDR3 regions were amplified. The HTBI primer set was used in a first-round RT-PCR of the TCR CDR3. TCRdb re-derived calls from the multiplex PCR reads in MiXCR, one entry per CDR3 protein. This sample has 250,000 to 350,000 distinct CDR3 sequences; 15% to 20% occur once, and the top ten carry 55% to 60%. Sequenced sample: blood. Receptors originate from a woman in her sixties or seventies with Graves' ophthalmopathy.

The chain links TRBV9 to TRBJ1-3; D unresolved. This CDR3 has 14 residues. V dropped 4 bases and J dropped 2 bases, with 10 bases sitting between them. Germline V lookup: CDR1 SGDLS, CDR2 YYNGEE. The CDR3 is CASSLESAGNTIYF. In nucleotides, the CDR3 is TGTGCCAGCAGCCTAGAGTCCGCTGGAAACACCATATATTTT.

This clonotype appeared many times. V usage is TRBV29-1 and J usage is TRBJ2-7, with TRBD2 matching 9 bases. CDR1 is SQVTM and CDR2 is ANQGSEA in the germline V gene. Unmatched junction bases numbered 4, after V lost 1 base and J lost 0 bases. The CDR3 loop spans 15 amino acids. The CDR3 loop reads CSVEGTSASSYEQYF. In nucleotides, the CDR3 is TGCAGCGTTGAAGGGACTAGCGCGAGCTCCTACGAGCAGTACTTC.

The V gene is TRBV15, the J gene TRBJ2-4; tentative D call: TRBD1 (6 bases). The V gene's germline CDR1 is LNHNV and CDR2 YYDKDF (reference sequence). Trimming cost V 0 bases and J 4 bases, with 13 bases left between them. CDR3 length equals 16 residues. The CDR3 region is CATSRDLGAEKNIQYF. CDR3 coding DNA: TGTGCCACCAGCAGAGATCTGGGGGCGGAGAAAAACATTCAGTACTTC.

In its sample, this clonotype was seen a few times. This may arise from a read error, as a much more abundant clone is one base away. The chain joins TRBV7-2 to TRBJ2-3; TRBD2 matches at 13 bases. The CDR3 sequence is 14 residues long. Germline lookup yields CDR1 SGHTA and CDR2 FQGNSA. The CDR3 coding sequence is TGTGCCATCGGGACTAGCGGGAACACAAATACGCAGTATTTT. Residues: CAIGTSGNTNTQYF.

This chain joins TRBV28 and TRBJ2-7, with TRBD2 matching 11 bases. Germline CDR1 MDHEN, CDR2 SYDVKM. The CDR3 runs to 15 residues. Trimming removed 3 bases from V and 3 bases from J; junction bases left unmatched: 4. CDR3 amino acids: CASSLGGTSGYEQYF. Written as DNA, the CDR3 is TGTGCCAGCAGTTTGGGGGGGACTAGCGGCTACGAGCAGTACTTC.

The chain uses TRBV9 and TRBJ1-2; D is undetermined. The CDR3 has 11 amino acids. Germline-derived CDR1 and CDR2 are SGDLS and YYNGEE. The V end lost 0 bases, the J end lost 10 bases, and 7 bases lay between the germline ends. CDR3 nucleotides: TGTGCCAGCAGCGTAGGAACCTCCTACACCTTC. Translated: CASSVGTSYTF.

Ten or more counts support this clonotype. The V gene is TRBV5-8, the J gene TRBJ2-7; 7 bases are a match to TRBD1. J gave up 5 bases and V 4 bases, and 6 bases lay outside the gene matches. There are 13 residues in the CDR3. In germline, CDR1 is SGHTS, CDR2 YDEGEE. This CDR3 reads CASSSLTGDEQYF. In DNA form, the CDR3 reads TGTGCCAGCAGCAGTTTAACAGGGGACGAGCAGTACTTC.

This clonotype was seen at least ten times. CDR3: CASSEGLLNGYTF. The CDR3 bases are TGCGCCAGCAGTGAAGGTCTTCTCAATGGCTACACCTTC. The rearrangement joins TRBV10-1 to TRBJ1-2; D remains unclear. The CDR3 covers 13 residues. V was clipped by 3 bases and J by 6 bases, with 11 bases between them. Per germline, CDR1 WNHNN and CDR2 SYGVQD (reference sequence).

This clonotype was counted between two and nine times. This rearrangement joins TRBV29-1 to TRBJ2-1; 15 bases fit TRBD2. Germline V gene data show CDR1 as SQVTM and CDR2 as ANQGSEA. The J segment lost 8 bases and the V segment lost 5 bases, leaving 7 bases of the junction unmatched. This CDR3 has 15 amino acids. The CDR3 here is CSVSGTSGGRDEQFF. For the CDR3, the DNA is TGCAGCGTTTCCGGGACTAGCGGGGGGAGGGATGAGCAGTTCTTC.

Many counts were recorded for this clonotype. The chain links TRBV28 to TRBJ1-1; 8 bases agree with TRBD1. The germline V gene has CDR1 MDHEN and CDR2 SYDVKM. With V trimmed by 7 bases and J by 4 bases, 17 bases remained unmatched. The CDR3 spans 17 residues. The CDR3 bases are TGTGCCAGCACCGTTCAGGGAGACAGGGGTCGAGTCACTGAAGCTTTCTTT. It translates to CASTVQGDRGRVTEAFF.

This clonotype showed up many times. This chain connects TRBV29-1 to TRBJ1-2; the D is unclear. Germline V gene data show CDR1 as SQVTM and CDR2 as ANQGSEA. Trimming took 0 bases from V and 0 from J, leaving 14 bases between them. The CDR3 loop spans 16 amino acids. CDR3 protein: CSVEDLGRAANYGYTF. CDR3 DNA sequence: TGCAGCGTTGAAGATCTTGGGCGGGCAGCTAACTATGGCTACACCTTC.

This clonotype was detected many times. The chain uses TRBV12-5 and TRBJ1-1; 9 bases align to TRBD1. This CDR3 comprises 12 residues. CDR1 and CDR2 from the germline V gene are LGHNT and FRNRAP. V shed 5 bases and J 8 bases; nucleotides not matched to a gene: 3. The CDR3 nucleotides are TGTGCTAGTGGTACAGGGGGCCGAGAAGCTTTCTTT. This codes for CASGTGGREAFF.

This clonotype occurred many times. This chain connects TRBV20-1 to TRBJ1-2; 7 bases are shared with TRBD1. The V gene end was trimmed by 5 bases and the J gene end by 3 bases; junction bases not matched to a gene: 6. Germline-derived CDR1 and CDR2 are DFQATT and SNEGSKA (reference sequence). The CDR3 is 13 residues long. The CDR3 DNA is TGCAGTGCTTTTTACACAGGGGACTATGGCTACACCTTC. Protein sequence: CSAFYTGDYGYTF.

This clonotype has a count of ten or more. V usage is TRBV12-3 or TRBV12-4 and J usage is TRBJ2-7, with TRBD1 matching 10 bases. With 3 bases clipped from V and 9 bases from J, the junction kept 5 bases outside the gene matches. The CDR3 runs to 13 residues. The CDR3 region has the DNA TGTGCCAGCAGTTTGGGACAGGGGAACGGGCAGTACTTC. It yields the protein CASSLGQGNGQYF.

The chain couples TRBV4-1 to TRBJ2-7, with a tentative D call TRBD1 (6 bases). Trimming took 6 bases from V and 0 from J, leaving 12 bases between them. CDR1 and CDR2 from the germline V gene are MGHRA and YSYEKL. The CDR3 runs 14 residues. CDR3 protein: CASRLQGTSYEQYF. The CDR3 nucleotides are TGCGCCAGCAGGTTACAGGGAACCTCCTACGAGCAGTACTTC.

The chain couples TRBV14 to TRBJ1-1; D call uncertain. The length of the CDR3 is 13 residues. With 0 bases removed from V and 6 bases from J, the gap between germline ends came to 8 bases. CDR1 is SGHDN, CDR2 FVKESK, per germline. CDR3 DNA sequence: TGTGCCAGCAGCCAAGATCTCCGGGCTGAAGCTTTCTTT. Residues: CASSQDLRAEAFF.

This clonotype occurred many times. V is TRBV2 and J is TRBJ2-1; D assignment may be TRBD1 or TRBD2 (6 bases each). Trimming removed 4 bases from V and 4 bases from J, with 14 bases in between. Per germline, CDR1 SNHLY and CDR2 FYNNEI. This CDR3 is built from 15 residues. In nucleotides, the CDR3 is TGTGCCAGCAGTGCTTCTTGGGGGGCGTACAATGAGCAGTTCTTC. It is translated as CASSASWGAYNEQFF.

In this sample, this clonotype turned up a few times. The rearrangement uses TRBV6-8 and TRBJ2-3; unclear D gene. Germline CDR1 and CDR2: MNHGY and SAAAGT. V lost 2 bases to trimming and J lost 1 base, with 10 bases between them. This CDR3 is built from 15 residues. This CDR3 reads CASSYGVVGTDTQYF. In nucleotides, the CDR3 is TGTGCCAGCAGTTACGGCGTGGTTGGCACAGATACGCAGTATTTT.

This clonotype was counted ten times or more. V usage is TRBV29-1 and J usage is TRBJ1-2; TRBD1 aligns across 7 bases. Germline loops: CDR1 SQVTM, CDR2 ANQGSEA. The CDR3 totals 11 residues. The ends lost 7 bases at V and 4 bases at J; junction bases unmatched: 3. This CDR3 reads CSAGDSYGYTF. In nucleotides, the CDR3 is TGCAGCGCAGGGGACAGCTATGGCTACACCTTC.

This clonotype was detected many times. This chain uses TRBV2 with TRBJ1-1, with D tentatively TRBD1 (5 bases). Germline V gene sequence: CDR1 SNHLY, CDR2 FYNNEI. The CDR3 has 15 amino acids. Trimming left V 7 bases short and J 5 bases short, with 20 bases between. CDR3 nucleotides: TGTGCCAGCACTGAGGCCCAGGGAGGTTTTACTGAAGCTTTCTTT. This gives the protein CASTEAQGGFTEAFF.

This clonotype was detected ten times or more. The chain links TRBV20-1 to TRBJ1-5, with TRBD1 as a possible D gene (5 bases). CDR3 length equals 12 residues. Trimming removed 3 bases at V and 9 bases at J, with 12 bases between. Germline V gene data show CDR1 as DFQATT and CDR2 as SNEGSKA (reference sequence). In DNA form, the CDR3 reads TGCAGTGCTAGTAGGCAGGGAGTGCCCCAGCATTTT. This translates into CSASRQGVPQHF.

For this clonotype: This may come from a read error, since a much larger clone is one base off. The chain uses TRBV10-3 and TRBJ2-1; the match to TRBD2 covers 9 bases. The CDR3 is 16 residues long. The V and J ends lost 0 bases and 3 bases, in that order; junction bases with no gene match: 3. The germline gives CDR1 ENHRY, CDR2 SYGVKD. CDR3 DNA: TGTGCCATCAGTGAGTCGAGAGCGGGGGGCTACAATGAGCAGTTCTTC. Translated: CAISESRAGGYNEQFF.

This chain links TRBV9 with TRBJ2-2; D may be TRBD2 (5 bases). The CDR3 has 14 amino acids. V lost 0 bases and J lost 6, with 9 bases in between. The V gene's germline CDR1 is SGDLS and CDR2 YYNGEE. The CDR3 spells CASSVATGAGELFF. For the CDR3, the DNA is TGTGCCAGCAGCGTAGCTACCGGGGCCGGGGAGCTGTTTTTT.

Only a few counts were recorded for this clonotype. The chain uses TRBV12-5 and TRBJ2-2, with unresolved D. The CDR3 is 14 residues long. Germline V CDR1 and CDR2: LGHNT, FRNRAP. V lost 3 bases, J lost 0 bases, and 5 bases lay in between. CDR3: CASGFRANTGELFF. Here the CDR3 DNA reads TGTGCTAGTGGTTTTAGGGCGAACACCGGGGAGCTGTTTTTT.

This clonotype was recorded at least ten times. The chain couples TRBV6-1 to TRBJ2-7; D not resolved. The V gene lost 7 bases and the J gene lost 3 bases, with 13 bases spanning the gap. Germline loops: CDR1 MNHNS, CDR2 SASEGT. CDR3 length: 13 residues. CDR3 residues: CASIRGGIYEQYF. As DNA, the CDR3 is TGTGCCAGCATCCGCGGCGGAATCTACGAGCAGTACTTC.

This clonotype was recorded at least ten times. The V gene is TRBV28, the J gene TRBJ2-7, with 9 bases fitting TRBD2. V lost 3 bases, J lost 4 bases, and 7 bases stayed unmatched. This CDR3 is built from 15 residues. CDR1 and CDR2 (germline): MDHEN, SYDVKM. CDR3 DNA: TGTGCCAGCAGTTTTAGCCTAGCGGGACATTACGAGCAGTACTTC. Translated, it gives CASSFSLAGHYEQYF. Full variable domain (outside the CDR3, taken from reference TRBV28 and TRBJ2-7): DVKVTQSSRYLVKRTGEKVFLECVQDMDHENMFWYRQDPGLGLRLIYFSYDVKMKEKGDIPEGYSVSREKKERFSLILESASTNQTSMYLCASSFSLAGHYEQYFGPGTRLTVT.

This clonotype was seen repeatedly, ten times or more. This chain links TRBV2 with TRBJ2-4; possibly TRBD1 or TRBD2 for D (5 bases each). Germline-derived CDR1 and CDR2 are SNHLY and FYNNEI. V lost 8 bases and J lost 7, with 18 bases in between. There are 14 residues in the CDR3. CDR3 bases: TGTGCCAGCGTGCAGGGCCCTCCGGGGAACATTCAGTACTTC. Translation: CASVQGPPGNIQYF.

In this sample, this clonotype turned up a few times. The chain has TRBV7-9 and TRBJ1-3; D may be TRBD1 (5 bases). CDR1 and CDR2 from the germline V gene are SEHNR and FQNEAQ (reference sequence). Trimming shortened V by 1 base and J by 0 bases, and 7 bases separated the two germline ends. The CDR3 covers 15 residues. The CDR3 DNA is TGTGCCAGCAGCTTAGACAGGCCCTCTGGAAACACCATATATTTT. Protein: CASSLDRPSGNTIYF.

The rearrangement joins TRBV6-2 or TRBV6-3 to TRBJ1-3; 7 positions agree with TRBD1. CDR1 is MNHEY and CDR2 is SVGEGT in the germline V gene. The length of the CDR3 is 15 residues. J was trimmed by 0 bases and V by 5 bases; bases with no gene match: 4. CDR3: CASSRQGDSGNTIYF. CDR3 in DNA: TGTGCCAGCAGTAGACAGGGAGACTCTGGAAACACCATATATTTT.